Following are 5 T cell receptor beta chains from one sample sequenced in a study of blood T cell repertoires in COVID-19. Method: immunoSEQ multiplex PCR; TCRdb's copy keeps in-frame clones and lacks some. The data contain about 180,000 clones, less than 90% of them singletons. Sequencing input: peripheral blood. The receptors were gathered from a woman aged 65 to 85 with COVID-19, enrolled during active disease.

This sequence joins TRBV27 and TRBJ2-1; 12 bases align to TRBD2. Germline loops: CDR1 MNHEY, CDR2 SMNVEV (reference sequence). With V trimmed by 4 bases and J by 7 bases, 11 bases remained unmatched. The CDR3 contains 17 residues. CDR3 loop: CASSSPLLAGGTNEQFF. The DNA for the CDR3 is TGTGCCAGCAGTTCTCCCCTACTAGCGGGAGGTACGAATGAGCAGTTCTTC.

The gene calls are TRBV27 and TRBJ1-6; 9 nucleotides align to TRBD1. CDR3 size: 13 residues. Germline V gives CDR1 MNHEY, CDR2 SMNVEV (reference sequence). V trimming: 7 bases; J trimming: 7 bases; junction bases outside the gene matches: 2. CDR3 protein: CASKGTGNSPLHF. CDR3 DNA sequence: TGTGCCAGCAAGGGGACAGGGAATTCACCCCTCCACTTT.

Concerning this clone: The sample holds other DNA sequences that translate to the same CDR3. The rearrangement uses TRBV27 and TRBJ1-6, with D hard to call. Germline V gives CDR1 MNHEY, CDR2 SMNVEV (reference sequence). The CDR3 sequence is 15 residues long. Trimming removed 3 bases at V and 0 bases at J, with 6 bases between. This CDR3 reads CASSLEGSYNSPLHF. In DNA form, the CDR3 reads TGTGCCAGCAGTTTGGAGGGCTCCTATAATTCACCCCTCCACTTT.

The CDR3 reads CASSLDVRAGQPQHF. Written as DNA, the CDR3 is TGTGCCAGCAGCTTAGATGTCCGGGCGGGCCAGCCCCAGCATTTT. The V gene is TRBV11-2, the J gene TRBJ1-5; no reliable D call. The CDR3 extends over 15 amino acids. The V gene's germline CDR1 is SGHAT and CDR2 FQNNGV. V gave up 0 bases and J gave up 7 bases, with 13 bases separating them. The full variable domain, its missing parts supplied by reference TRBV11-2 and TRBJ1-5, is EAGVAQSPRYKIIEKRQSVAFWCNPISGHATLYWYQQILGQGPKLLIQFQNNGVVDDSQLPKDRFSAERLKGVDSTLKIQPAKLEDSAVYLCASSLDVRAGQPQHFGDGTRLSIL.

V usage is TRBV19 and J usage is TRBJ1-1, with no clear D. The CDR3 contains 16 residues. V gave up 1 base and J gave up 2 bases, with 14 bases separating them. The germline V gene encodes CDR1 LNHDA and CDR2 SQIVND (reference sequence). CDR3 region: CASSIVGRAANTEAFF. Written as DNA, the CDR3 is TGTGCCAGTAGTATAGTCGGGAGGGCGGCTAACACTGAAGCTTTCTTT.